The present TCR beta chain was sequenced within a study of CXCR4 blockade with PD-1 therapy in pancreatic cancer. CDR3 length equals 15 residues. Per germline, CDR1 MNHGY and CDR2 SAAAGT. Data came from immunoSEQ multiplex PCR; TCRdb stores just in-frame clones and leaves some out. The sample has fewer than 10,000 clones; around three fifths are singletons. This clone is classed as large (0.1 to 1%). A read error may account for a junction end that differs from germline. The specimen was tumor tissue. The chain carries TRBV6-8 and TRBJ2-2; a possible D gene is TRBD2 (6 bases). The sequence was obtained from a human donor with pancreatic ductal adenocarcinoma. The CDR3 nucleotides are TGTGCCATCAGTGGACGGGAGCAAAACACCGGGGAGCTGTTTTTT. It specifies CAISGREQNTGELFF.